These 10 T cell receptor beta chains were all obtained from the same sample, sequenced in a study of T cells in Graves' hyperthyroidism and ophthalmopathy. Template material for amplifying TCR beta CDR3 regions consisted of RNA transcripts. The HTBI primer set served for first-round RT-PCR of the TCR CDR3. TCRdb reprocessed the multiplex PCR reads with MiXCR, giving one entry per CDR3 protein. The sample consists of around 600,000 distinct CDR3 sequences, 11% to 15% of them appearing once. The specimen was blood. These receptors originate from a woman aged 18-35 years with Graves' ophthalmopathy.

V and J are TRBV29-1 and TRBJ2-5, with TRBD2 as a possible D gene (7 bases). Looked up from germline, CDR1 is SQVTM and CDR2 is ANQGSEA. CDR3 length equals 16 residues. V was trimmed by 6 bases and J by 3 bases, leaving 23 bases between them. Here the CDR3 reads CSVDGWGGVWEETQYF. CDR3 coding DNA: TGCAGCGTCGACGGATGGGGGGGCGTTTGGGAAGAGACCCAGTACTTC.

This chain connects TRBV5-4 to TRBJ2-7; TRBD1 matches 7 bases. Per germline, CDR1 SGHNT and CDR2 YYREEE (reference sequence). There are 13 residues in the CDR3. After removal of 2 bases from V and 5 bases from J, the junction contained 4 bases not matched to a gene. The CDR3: CASSFQGVDEQYF. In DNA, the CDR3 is TGTGCCAGCAGCTTCCAGGGGGTCGACGAGCAGTACTTC.

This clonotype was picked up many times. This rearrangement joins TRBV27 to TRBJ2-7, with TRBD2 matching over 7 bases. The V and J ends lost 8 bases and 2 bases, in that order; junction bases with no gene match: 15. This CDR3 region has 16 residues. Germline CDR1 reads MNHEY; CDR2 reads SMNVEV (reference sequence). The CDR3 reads CASSTYGGSTPYEQYF. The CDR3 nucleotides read TGTGCCAGCTCGACCTACGGCGGGAGTACCCCCTACGAGCAGTACTTC.

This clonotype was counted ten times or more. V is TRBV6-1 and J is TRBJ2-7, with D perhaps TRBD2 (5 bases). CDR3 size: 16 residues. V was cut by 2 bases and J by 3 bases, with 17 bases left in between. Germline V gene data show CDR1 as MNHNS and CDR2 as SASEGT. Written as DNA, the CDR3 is TGTGCCAGCAGTGAAACATTAATGAGGGCCCTCTACGAGCAGTACTTC. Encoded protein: CASSETLMRALYEQYF.

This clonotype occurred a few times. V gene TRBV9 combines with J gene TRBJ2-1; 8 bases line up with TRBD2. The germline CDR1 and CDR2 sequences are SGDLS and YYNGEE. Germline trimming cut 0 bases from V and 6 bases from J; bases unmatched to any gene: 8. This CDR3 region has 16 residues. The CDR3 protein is CASSVGTSPLSNEQFF. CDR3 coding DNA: TGTGCCAGCAGCGTAGGGACTAGCCCCCTCTCCAATGAGCAGTTCTTC. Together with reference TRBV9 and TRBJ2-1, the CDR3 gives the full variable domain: DSGVTQTPKHLITATGQRVTLRCSPRSGDLSVYWYQQSLDQGLQFLIQYYNGEERAKGNILERFSAQQFPDLHSELNLSSLELGDSALYFCASSVGTSPLSNEQFFGPGTRLTVL.

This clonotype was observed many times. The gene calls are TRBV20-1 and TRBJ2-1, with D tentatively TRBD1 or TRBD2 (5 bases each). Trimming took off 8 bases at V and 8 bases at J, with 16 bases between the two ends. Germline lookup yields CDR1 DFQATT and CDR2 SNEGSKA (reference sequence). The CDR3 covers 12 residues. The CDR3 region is CSPRELGDEQFF. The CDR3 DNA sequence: TGCAGTCCCAGGGAATTGGGGGATGAGCAGTTCTTC.

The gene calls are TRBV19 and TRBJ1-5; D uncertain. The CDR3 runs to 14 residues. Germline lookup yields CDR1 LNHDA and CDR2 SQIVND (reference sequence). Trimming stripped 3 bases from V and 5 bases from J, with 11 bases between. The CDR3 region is CASSILGEDQPQHF. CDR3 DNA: TGTGCCAGTAGTATCCTCGGGGAGGATCAGCCCCAGCATTTT. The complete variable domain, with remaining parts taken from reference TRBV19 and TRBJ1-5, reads DGGITQSPKYLFRKEGQNVTLSCEQNLNHDAMYWYRQDPGQGLRLIYYSQIVNDFQKGDIAEGYSVSREKKESFPLTVTSAQKNPTAFYLCASSILGEDQPQHFGDGTRLSIL.

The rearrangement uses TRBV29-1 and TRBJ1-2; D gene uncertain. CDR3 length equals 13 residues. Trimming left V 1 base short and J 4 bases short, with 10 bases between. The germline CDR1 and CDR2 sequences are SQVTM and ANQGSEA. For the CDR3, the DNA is TGCAGCGTTGAAGGTCGGGGTAGCTATGGCTACACCTTC. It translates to CSVEGRGSYGYTF.

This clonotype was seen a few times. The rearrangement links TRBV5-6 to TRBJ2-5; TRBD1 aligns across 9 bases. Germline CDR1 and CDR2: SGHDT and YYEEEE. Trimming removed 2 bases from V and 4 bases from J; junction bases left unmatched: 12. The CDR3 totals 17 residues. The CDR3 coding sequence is TGTGCCAGCAGCTTTAATTCGGCGGGACAGGGAAGAGAGACCCAGTACTTC. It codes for CASSFNSAGQGRETQYF.

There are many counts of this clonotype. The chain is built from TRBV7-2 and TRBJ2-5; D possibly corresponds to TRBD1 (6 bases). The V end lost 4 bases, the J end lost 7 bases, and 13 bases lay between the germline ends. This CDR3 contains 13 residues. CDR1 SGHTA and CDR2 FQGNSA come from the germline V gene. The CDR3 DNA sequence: TGTGCCAGCAGCTCCCAGGGGATTAGGACCCAGTACTTC. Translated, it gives CASSSQGIRTQYF.